This T cell receptor (beta chain) is drawn from a study of blood T cell repertoires in COVID-19. Methods used by the authors: Reference gene primers were amplified, and this amplification served to estimate nucleated cell counts. TCRdb keeps only in-frame clones here, not all; method: immunoSEQ multiplex PCR. V and J calls and clone size come straight from that table; D and trimming were deduced from the DNA. Of some 350,000 clones listed, about 88% were seen once; the top ten hold 2.5% to 3%. Germline V CDR1 and CDR2: SGHRS, YFSETQ. The CDR3 contains 17 residues. V lost 4 bases and J lost 5; bases outside the gene matches: 8.

Sequenced input: PBMCs or T cells enriched from blood (not recorded which). The sequence was obtained from a woman aged 25 to 39 who had recovered from COVID-19. The genes are TRBV5-1 and TRBJ2-5; 16 bases align to TRBD2. The CDR3 loop reads CASSLGLAGGKRETQYF. The CDR3 DNA sequence: TGCGCCAGCAGCCTGGGACTAGCGGGGGGGAAGCGGGAGACCCAGTACTTC.